The 13 T cell receptor beta chains presented below share a single source sample, sequenced in a study of identical twins. TCRdb redid the calling of the 5' RACE reads with MiXCR, one entry per CDR3 protein. The sample holds about 890,000 distinct CDR3 sequences; roughly an eighth are singletons and the top ten take 1.5% to 2%. These data also formed part of another study, on yellow fever vaccine responses in identical twins.

The material sequenced was PBMCs. These receptors came from a woman aged 18-29 years in good health.

The chain links TRBV5-5 to TRBJ2-7; the match to TRBD1 covers 7 bases. Germline V gives CDR1 SGHKS, CDR2 YYEKEE (reference sequence). Losses at the gene ends were 6 bases for V and 1 base for J; bases not matched to a gene: 13. This CDR3 has 16 residues. CDR3 loop: CASTLAPGQRSYEQYF. The CDR3 nucleotides are TGTGCCAGCACCCTGGCTCCGGGACAGAGGTCCTACGAGCAGTACTTC.

The chain combines TRBV27 with TRBJ2-7; TRBD2 matches at 8 bases. J gave up 4 bases and V 10 bases, and 12 bases lay outside the gene matches. CDR1 is MNHEY and CDR2 is SMNVEV in the germline V gene (reference sequence). The CDR3 length is 14 residues. The CDR3 region is CATHRAGTRYEQYF. CDR3 bases: TGTGCCACCCACCGGGCCGGGACTAGGTACGAGCAGTACTTC.

This clonotype has just a few counts. The rearrangement uses TRBV12-3 or TRBV12-4 and TRBJ1-1; D unresolved. With 7 bases removed from V and 4 bases from J, the gap between germline ends came to 13 bases. The CDR3 has 13 residues. CDR3 in DNA: TGTGCCAGCATCCCATCCGGGGTCACTGAAGCTTTCTTT. Its translation is CASIPSGVTEAFF.

This clonotype was counted only a few times. The chain is built from TRBV5-4 and TRBJ1-1, with 7 bases matching TRBD1. This CDR3 is 16 amino acids long. Per germline, CDR1 SGHNT and CDR2 YYREEE (reference sequence). The trim removed 1 base at V and 1 base at J, leaving 7 bases unmatched. This CDR3 reads CASSLTWDSPNTEAFF. For the CDR3, the DNA is TGTGCCAGCAGCTTGACCTGGGACAGCCCGAACACTGAAGCTTTCTTT. Using reference TRBV5-4 and TRBJ1-1 for the parts outside the CDR3, the full variable domain is ETGVTQSPTHLIKTRGQQVTLRCSSQSGHNTVSWYQQALGQGPQFIFQYYREEENGRGNFPPRFSGLQFPNYSSELNVNALELDDSALYLCASSLTWDSPNTEAFFGQGTRLTVV.

The V and J genes are TRBV7-9 and TRBJ2-7; 13 bases are shared with TRBD2. The V and J ends lost 3 bases and 0 bases, in that order; junction bases with no gene match: 5. Germline loops: CDR1 SEHNR, CDR2 FQNEAQ (reference sequence). The CDR3 contains 17 residues. The CDR3 region is CASSFGTSGVGSYEQYF. The CDR3, as DNA: TGTGCCAGCAGCTTCGGGACTAGCGGGGTCGGCTCCTACGAGCAGTACTTC.

This clonotype was seen more than once but under ten times. The V call is TRBV4-1, the J call TRBJ1-2; TRBD1 might be the D (6 bases). The CDR3 sequence is 14 residues long. The germline CDR1 and CDR2 sequences are MGHRA and YSYEKL. V gave up 0 bases and J gave up 8 bases, with 13 bases separating them. This CDR3 reads CASSQDLGARGYTF. Written as DNA, the CDR3 is TGCGCCAGCAGCCAAGATCTGGGGGCGCGAGGCTACACCTTC.

On this clonotype: Compared with germline, one end of the junction differs, possibly owing to a read error. This chain links TRBV12-3 or TRBV12-4 with TRBJ2-3; tentatively, D is TRBD1 (5 bases). There are 12 residues in the CDR3. CDR3 loop: CASSPDSDMQYF. The CDR3 nucleotides are TGTGCCAGCAGCCCCGACAGCGATATGCAGTATTTT.

This clonotype was counted between two and nine times. The chain has TRBV5-1 and TRBJ2-3, with a weak D call TRBD2 (6 bases). V was clipped by 4 bases and J by 4 bases, with 19 bases between them. Germline CDR1 and CDR2: SGHRS and YFSETQ. The CDR3 runs to 16 residues. CDR3 amino acids: CASSPFGASDPDTQYF. DNA of the CDR3: TGCGCCAGCAGCCCCTTCGGGGCTAGCGACCCAGATACGCAGTATTTT.

The rearrangement joins TRBV5-6 to TRBJ2-5; TRBD2 matches 11 bases. Germline CDR1 SGHDT, CDR2 YYEEEE. This CDR3 comprises 15 residues. V was clipped by 1 base and J by 5 bases; unmatched bases: 4. In DNA, the CDR3 is TGTGCCAGCAGCTTGTTAGCGGGGGGGAAGGAGACCCAGTACTTC. This gives the protein CASSLLAGGKETQYF.

V usage is TRBV3-1 and J usage is TRBJ2-7; the D gene is possibly TRBD2 (5 bases). V lost 2 bases, J lost 5 bases, and 16 bases lay in between. The CDR3 sequence is 15 residues long. The germline gives CDR1 LGHDT, CDR2 YNNKEL (reference sequence). This CDR3 is CASSQRGAGRNEQYV. The CDR3 DNA reads as TGTGCCAGCAGCCAACGCGGCGCGGGTCGCAACGAGCAGTACGTC.

This clonotype appeared a few times. The CDR3 DNA reads as TGTGCCAGCAGTTACTCGGGGGAGGGGGCATTCCCCACAGATACGCAGTATTTT. Its protein product is CASSYSGEGAFPTDTQYF. The rearrangement uses TRBV6-5 and TRBJ2-3; D is tentatively TRBD1 or TRBD2 (7 bases each). Germline lookup yields CDR1 MNHEY and CDR2 SVGAGI. V gave up 0 bases and J gave up 2 bases, with 18 bases separating them. The CDR3 loop spans 18 amino acids.

This clonotype was observed a few times. The V gene is TRBV10-2, the J gene TRBJ2-5; 7 nucleotides agree with TRBD2. The CDR3 sequence is 17 residues long. Germline CDR1 is WSHSY and CDR2 is SAAADI. The ends lost 1 base at V and 5 bases at J; junction bases unmatched: 13. CDR3 region: CASSEFRAGVTWETQYF. The CDR3 DNA reads as TGCGCCAGCAGTGAGTTTAGGGCGGGGGTGACCTGGGAGACCCAGTACTTC.

This clonotype was seen a few times. The chain is built from TRBV11-3 and TRBJ1-2; 9 bases are a match to TRBD1. The CDR3 totals 15 residues. The germline CDR1 and CDR2 sequences are SGHNT and YENEEA. Unmatched junction bases numbered 11, after V lost 7 bases and J lost 5 bases. The CDR3 region is CASNAPGQGIYGYTF. The CDR3 DNA sequence: TGTGCCAGCAACGCACCGGGACAGGGTATATATGGCTACACCTTC.